Each of the 7 T cell receptor beta chains below was sequenced from the same sample in a study of T cells in localized non-small cell lung cancer. Here immunoSEQ multiplex PCR was the method, and the copy in TCRdb shows in-frame clones only, minus some. This table has roughly 30,000 clones, around 93% appearing once. Material: PBMCs, obtained before any cancer treatment. The receptor source for this set is a man aged 40 to 70 with stage II lung adenocarcinoma.

The gene calls are TRBV19 and TRBJ1-4; 7 bases are shared with TRBD1. Losses at the gene ends were 3 bases for V and 5 bases for J; bases not matched to a gene: 6. This CDR3 spans 15 amino acids. Germline CDR1 is LNHDA and CDR2 is SQIVND (reference sequence). This chain's CDR3 is CASSIGETGNEKLFF. In DNA, the CDR3 is TGTGCCAGTAGTATCGGGGAGACAGGGAATGAAAAACTGTTTTTT.

The chain carries TRBV29-1 and TRBJ2-5; 7 bases fit TRBD1. Germline V CDR1 and CDR2: SQVTM, ANQGSEA. Trimming removed 3 bases from V and 5 bases from J; junction bases left unmatched: 6. The length of the CDR3 is 13 residues. CDR3 sequence reads: CSVETGKGETQYF. Here the CDR3 DNA reads TGCAGCGTTGAGACAGGGAAGGGTGAGACCCAGTACTTC.

J is TRBJ2-3 and V is TRBV5-1; D uncertain. The CDR3 covers 14 residues. Germline V lookup: CDR1 SGHRS, CDR2 YFSETQ. Trimming pared 3 bases from V and 5 bases from J, leaving 13 bases between. The DNA of the CDR3 is TGCGCCAGCAGCTCCCCACCAGCAAGAGATACGCAGTATTTT. Protein sequence: CASSSPPARDTQYF.

The chain carries TRBV6-1 and TRBJ2-7, with no clear D. The length of the CDR3 is 13 residues. V shed 4 bases and J shed 4 bases, with 11 bases lying between them. Germline V gene lookup returns CDR1 MNHNS and CDR2 SASEGT. This CDR3 is CASSAAKLYEQYF. Here the CDR3 DNA reads TGTGCCAGCAGTGCCGCAAAATTGTACGAGCAGTACTTC.

The chain carries TRBV11-2 and TRBJ1-2; D call uncertain. Between the trimmed V and J ends, which lost 0 bases and 4 bases, there was a span of 6 bases. The germline V gene has CDR1 SGHAT and CDR2 FQNNGV. The CDR3 is 13 residues long. Written as DNA, the CDR3 is TGTGCCAGCAGCTTAGAACGGTCCTATGGCTACACCTTC. Translation gives CASSLERSYGYTF.

The chain is built from TRBV5-1 and TRBJ2-7; 7 bases fit TRBD2. The CDR3 runs 14 residues. V lost 4 bases to trimming and J lost 6 bases; unmatched junction nucleotides: 10. Germline assignment: CDR1 SGHRS and CDR2 YFSETQ. CDR3 DNA: TGCGCCAGCAGCGGCGGGCGTGGACTAGGCGAGCAGTACTTC. Translated: CASSGGRGLGEQYF.

The sample holds one count of this clone. The chain couples TRBV19 to TRBJ2-5, with 13 bases fitting TRBD2. The ends lost 5 bases at V and 1 base at J; junction bases unmatched: 4. The V gene's germline CDR1 is LNHDA and CDR2 SQIVND (reference sequence). The CDR3 is 16 amino acids. CDR3 region: CASSGGLAGLQETQYF. DNA for the CDR3: TGTGCCAGTAGTGGGGGACTAGCGGGACTCCAAGAGACCCAGTACTTC.